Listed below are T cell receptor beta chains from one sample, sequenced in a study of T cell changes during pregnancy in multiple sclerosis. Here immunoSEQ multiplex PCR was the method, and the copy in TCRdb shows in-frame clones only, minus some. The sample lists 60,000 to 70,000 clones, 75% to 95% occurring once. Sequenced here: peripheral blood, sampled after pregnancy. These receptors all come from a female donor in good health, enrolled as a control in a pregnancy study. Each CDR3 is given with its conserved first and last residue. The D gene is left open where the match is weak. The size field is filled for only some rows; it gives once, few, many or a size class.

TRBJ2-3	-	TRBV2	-	CASSNQQGTDTQYF	TGTGCCAGCAGTAACCAACAGGGCACAGATACGCAGTATTTT
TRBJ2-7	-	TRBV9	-	CASNERGGWDEQYF	TGTGCCAGCAACGAGAGGGGGGGTTGGGACGAGCAGTACTTC
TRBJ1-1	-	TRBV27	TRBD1	CASSRTGVGTEAFF	TGTGCCAGCTCCAGGACAGGGGTGGGCACTGAAGCTTTCTTT
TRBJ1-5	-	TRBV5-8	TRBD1	CASSRDRGNQPQHF	TGTGCCAGCAGCCGAGACAGGGGAAATCAGCCCCAGCATTTT
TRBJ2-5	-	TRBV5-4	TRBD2	CASSLSLAGEETQYF	TGTGCCAGCAGCTTGTCGCTAGCGGGGGAAGAGACCCAGTACTTC
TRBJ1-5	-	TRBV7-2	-	CASSLAGGVTNQPQHF	TGTGCCAGCAGCTTAGCGGGAGGGGTCACGAATCAGCCCCAGCATTTT
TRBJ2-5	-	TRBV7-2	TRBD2	CASSLVPVASGGASETQYF	TGTGCCAGCAGCTTAGTCCCGGTTGCTAGCGGGGGGGCCTCAGAGACCCAGTACTTC
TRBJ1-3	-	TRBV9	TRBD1	CASSETKGQPILSRNTIYF	TGTGCCAGCAGCGAGACTAAGGGACAGCCAATATTATCTAGAAACACCATATATTTT
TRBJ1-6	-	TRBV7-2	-	CASSLGRGSPLHF	TGTGCCAGCAGCTTAGGTAGAGGTTCACCCCTCCACTTT
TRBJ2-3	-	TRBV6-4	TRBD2	CASSHGLAGGTDTQYF	TGTGCCAGCAGTCATGGACTAGCGGGGGGGACAGATACGCAGTATTTT
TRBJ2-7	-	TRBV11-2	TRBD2	CASSLDFSSGGPSSYEQYF	TGTGCCAGCAGCTTAGACTTTAGTAGCGGGGGACCTAGCTCCTACGAGCAGTACTTC
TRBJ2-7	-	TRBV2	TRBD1	CASVSGTGAYEQYF	TGTGCCAGCGTTTCCGGGACAGGAGCCTACGAGCAGTACTTC
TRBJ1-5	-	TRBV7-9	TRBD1	CASTQGQGKEPQHF	TGTGCCAGCACCCAAGGACAGGGGAAGGAGCCCCAGCATTTT
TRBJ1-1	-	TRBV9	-	CASSGPTRGQTEAFF	TGTGCCAGCAGTGGCCCGACCAGGGGTCAGACTGAAGCTTTCTTT
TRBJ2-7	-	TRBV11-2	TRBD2	CASSLAPGLGYEQYF	TGTGCCAGCAGCTTAGCCCCGGGACTAGGTTACGAGCAGTACTTC
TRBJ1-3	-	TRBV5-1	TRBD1	CASSRSGTGENTIYF	TGCGCCAGCAGCCGCTCCGGGACAGGGGAAAACACCATATATTTT
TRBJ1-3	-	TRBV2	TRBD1	CASSERSYRGSGNTIYF	TGTGCCAGCAGTGAAAGGTCCTACAGGGGCTCTGGAAACACCATATATTTT
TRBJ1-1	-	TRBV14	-	CASSQKDSSWNTEAFF	TGTGCCAGCAGCCAAAAAGACAGCAGCTGGAACACTGAAGCTTTCTTT
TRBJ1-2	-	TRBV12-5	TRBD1	CASGLGRTGTHYGYTF	TGTGCTAGTGGTTTGGGCCGGACAGGGACGCACTATGGCTACACCTTC
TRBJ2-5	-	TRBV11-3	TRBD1	CASSLTSLGQGRETQYF	TGTGCCAGCAGCTTAACTTCCCTGGGACAGGGTCGAGAGACCCAGTACTTC
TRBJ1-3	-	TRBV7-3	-	CASSPGGFGNTIYF	TGTGCCAGCAGCCCGGGGGGGTTCGGAAACACCATATATTTT
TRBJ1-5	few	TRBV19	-	CASSIREQPQHF	TGTGCCAGTAGTATCAGGGAACAGCCCCAGCATTTT
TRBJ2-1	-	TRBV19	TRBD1	CASSDRDRGYNEQFF	TGTGCCAGTAGCGATAGGGACAGGGGATACAATGAGCAGTTCTTC
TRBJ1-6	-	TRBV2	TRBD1	CASISDRGFSPLHF	TGTGCCAGCATATCCGACAGGGGGTTCTCACCCCTCCACTTT
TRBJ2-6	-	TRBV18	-	CASSPWGTGSGANVLTF	TGTGCCAGCTCACCATGGGGCACGGGTTCTGGGGCCAACGTCCTGACTTTC
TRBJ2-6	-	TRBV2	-	CASIAGQGVFVGANVLTF	TGTGCCAGCATAGCGGGACAGGGAGTTTTTGTTGGGGCCAACGTCCTGACTTTC
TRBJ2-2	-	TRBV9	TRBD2	CASSLTSGGATGELFF	TGTGCCAGCAGCCTCACTAGCGGGGGGGCCACCGGGGAGCTGTTTTTT
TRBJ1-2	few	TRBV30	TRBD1	CAWIIQGANYGYTF	TGTGCCTGGATCATACAGGGGGCGAACTATGGCTACACCTTC
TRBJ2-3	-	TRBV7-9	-	CASSPRTVAGQYF	TGTGCCAGCAGCCCCCGGACTGTCGCAGGCCAGTATTTT
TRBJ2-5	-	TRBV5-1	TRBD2	CASSLGLAGGQETQYF	TGCGCCAGCAGCTTGGGTCTAGCGGGGGGCCAAGAGACCCAGTACTTC
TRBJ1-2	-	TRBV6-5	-	CASSYPGGGSYGYTF	TGTGCCAGCAGTTACCCGGGTGGGGGGAGCTATGGCTACACCTTC
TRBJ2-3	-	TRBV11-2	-	CASSLGRASTDTQYF	TGTGCCAGCAGCTTAGGGAGGGCTAGCACAGATACGCAGTATTTT
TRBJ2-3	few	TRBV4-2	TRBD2	CASSQRGWERGGTDTQYF	TGTGCCAGCAGCCAAAGGGGCTGGGAGCGGGGGGGCACAGATACGCAGTATTTT
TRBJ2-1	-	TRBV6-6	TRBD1	CASKPGQGGYNEQFF	TGTGCCAGCAAACCGGGACAGGGGGGGTACAATGAGCAGTTCTTC
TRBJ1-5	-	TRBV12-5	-	CASGLFPLSFSNQPQHF	TGTGCTAGTGGTTTGTTCCCCCTCAGTTTTAGCAATCAGCCCCAGCATTTT
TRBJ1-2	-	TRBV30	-	CAWSVQGLYGYTF	TGTGCCTGGAGTGTCCAGGGCTTGTATGGCTACACCTTC
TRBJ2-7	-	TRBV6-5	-	CASRNPGRVTYEQYF	TGTGCCAGCAGGAACCCGGGAAGGGTAACCTACGAGCAGTACTTC
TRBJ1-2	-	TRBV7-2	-	CASSSTGIDGYTF	TGTGCCAGCAGCTCTACAGGGATCGATGGCTACACCTTC
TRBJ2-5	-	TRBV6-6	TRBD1	CASSRQGSEETQYF	TGTGCCAGCAGTCGACAGGGGTCTGAAGAGACCCAGTACTTC
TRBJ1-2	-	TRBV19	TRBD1	CASSIQGQGNGYTF	TGTGCCAGTAGTATACAGGGACAGGGAAATGGCTACACCTTC
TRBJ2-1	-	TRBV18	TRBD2	CASSNAGGSNEQFF	TGTGCCAGCTCAAACGCGGGGGGGTCGAATGAGCAGTTCTTC
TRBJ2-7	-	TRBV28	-	CASSSPGSSYEQYF	TGTGCCAGCAGTTCTCCCGGGAGCTCCTACGAGCAGTACTTC
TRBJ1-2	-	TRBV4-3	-	CASSQVSGVDTNYGYTF	TGCGCCAGCAGCCAAGTGTCGGGTGTGGACACTAACTATGGCTACACCTTC
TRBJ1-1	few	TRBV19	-	CASSISGIGTEAFF	TGTGCCAGTAGTATTTCCGGGATAGGCACTGAAGCTTTCTTT
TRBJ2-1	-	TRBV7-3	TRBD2	CASSTNGERGAHFEQFF	TGTGCCAGCAGCACGAACGGCGAGCGGGGGGCCCACTTTGAGCAGTTCTTC
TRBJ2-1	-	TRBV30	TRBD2	CAWSVLVSGEGEQFF	TGTGCCTGGAGTGTACTGGTTAGCGGGGAGGGGGAGCAGTTCTTC
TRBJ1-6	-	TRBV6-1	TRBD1	CASSSGQGSSPLHF	TGTGCCAGCAGTTCGGGACAGGGCTCATCACCCCTCCACTTT
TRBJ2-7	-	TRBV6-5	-	CASSAGSSYEQYF	TGTGCCAGCAGTGCAGGAAGCTCCTACGAGCAGTACTTC
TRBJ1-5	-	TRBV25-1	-	CASTGGNNQPQHF	TGTGCCAGCACGGGAGGGAACAATCAGCCCCAGCATTTT
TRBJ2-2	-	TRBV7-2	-	CASSLSGANTGELFF	TGTGCCAGCAGCTTATCGGGGGCGAACACCGGGGAGCTGTTTTTT
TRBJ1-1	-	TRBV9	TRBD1	CASSVGQGETEAFF	TGTGCCAGCAGCGTAGGACAGGGGGAAACTGAAGCTTTCTTT
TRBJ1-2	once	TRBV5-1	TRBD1	CASSLEGQIGGYTF	TGCGCCAGCAGCTTGGAGGGACAGATCGGTGGCTACACCTTC